Listed here are 10 T cell receptor beta chains from one sample, sequenced in a study of blood T cell repertoires in COVID-19. TCRdb's copy holds only in-frame clones and misses some; the assay was immunoSEQ multiplex PCR. The data show approximately 69,000 clones, with nearly 90% seen just once and 5% to 6% held by the top ten. The sequenced sample was peripheral blood. The source is a man aged 45-65 years with acute or convalescent COVID-19.

CDR3 coding DNA: TGTGCCAGCTCACTGACGGACATGTTTCAGCCCCAGCATTTT. Encoded protein: CASSLTDMFQPQHF. The chain couples TRBV18 to TRBJ1-5; a possible D gene is TRBD1 (5 bases). The CDR3 is made up of 14 amino acids. The V gene's germline CDR1 is KGHSH and CDR2 LQKENI. Trimming removed 4 bases at V and 6 bases at J, with 13 bases between. The full variable domain, its missing parts supplied by reference TRBV18 and TRBJ1-5, is NAGVMQNPRHLVRRRGQEARLRCSPMKGHSHVYWYRQLPEEGLKFMVYLQKENIIDESGMPKERFSAEFPKEGPSILRIQQVVRGDSAAYFCASSLTDMFQPQHFGDGTRLSIL.

The chain employs TRBV11-3 and TRBJ2-5; D ambiguous. The CDR3 runs to 16 residues. V lost 1 base to trimming and J lost 5 bases, with 17 bases between them. Germline values: CDR1 SGHNT, CDR2 YENEEA. This CDR3 is CASSLGGSQRKETQYF. CDR3 coding DNA: TGTGCCAGCAGCTTAGGTGGGTCGCAGAGGAAGGAGACCCAGTACTTC.

This chain's CDR3 is CASSYRDGGGYTF. Here the CDR3 DNA reads TGTGCCAGCAGCTACCGGGACGGAGGGGGCTACACCTTC. The chain is built from TRBV9 and TRBJ1-2; possible D gene TRBD1, 5 bases. Germline V gene lookup returns CDR1 SGDLS and CDR2 YYNGEE. V lost 4 bases to trimming and J lost 8 bases, with 15 bases between them. CDR3 length equals 13 residues.

V is TRBV11-2 and J is TRBJ1-1, with D tentatively TRBD1 (5 bases). The CDR3 sequence is 16 residues long. CDR1 SGHAT and CDR2 FQNNGV come from the germline V gene. V lost 0 bases, J lost 0 bases, and 11 bases lay in between. Here the CDR3 DNA reads TGTGCCAGCAGCTTAGATCTCGACAGACTGAACACTGAAGCTTTCTTT. Its protein is CASSLDLDRLNTEAFF.

This chain links TRBV3-1 (or the pseudogene TRBV3-2) with TRBJ1-6; TRBD1 matches at 8 bases. Per the germline V gene, CDR1 is LGHDT and CDR2 is YNNKEL (reference sequence). The V and J ends lost 3 bases and 10 bases, in that order; junction bases with no gene match: 17. The CDR3 consists of 18 residues. CDR3 protein: CASSHRGAWTGRRSPLHF. As DNA, the CDR3 is TGTGCCAGCAGCCATAGGGGTGCCTGGACAGGGCGAAGGTCACCCCTCCACTTT.

V gene TRBV5-1 combines with J gene TRBJ2-2; D possibly corresponds to TRBD1 (6 bases). The V gene lost 5 bases and the J gene lost 2 bases, with 13 bases spanning the gap. This CDR3 is built from 15 residues. Germline V gene lookup returns CDR1 SGHRS and CDR2 YFSETQ. Here the CDR3 reads CASRSQGVNTGELFF. CDR3 nucleotide sequence: TGCGCCAGCAGATCACAGGGCGTTAACACCGGGGAGCTGTTTTTT.

V and J are TRBV29-1 and TRBJ2-5; D remains unclear. CDR1 SQVTM and CDR2 ANQGSEA come from the germline V gene. The V and J ends lost 6 bases and 6 bases respectively, with 8 bases between them. The CDR3 consists of 10 residues. The CDR3 loop is CSVEVKTQYF. DNA of the CDR3: TGCAGCGTCGAGGTCAAGACCCAGTACTTC.

J is TRBJ1-3 and V is TRBV30; D not certain. V lost 4 bases and J lost 1, with 23 bases in between. This CDR3 region has 18 residues. Looked up from germline, CDR1 is GTSNPN and CDR2 is SVGIG (reference sequence). This chain's CDR3 is CAWKGGSGLGSSGNTIYF. CDR3 sequence (DNA): TGTGCCTGGAAGGGTGGTTCGGGGTTGGGATCGTCTGGAAACACCATATATTTT.

The chain couples TRBV11-3 to TRBJ2-2, with 8 bases that match TRBD1. Germline lookup yields CDR1 SGHNT and CDR2 YENEEA. The CDR3 has 15 residues. With 2 bases clipped from V and 5 bases from J, the junction kept 4 bases outside the gene matches. The CDR3 here is CASSLPGGWTGELFF. CDR3 DNA sequence: TGTGCCAGCAGCTTACCAGGGGGCTGGACCGGGGAGCTGTTTTTT. Full variable domain (remainder filled in from reference TRBV11-3 and TRBJ2-2): EAGVVQSPRYKIIEKKQPVAFWCNPISGHNTLYWYLQNLGQGPELLIRYENEEAVDDSQLPKDRFSAERLKGVDSTLKIQPAELGDSAVYLCASSLPGGWTGELFFGEGSRLTVL.

This rearrangement joins TRBV11-3 to TRBJ2-5; 11 bases are shared with TRBD2. With V trimmed by 5 bases and J by 4 bases, 9 bases remained unmatched. CDR3 length: 16 amino acids. Germline V gene lookup returns CDR1 SGHNT and CDR2 YENEEA. The CDR3 nucleotides read TGTGCCAGCAGCGGCAGACTAGCGGGATTGGGAGAGACCCAGTACTTC. As protein: CASSGRLAGLGETQYF. The full variable domain, with the rest looked up from reference TRBV11-3 and TRBJ2-5, is EAGVVQSPRYKIIEKKQPVAFWCNPISGHNTLYWYLQNLGQGPELLIRYENEEAVDDSQLPKDRFSAERLKGVDSTLKIQPAELGDSAVYLCASSGRLAGLGETQYFGPGTRLLVL.